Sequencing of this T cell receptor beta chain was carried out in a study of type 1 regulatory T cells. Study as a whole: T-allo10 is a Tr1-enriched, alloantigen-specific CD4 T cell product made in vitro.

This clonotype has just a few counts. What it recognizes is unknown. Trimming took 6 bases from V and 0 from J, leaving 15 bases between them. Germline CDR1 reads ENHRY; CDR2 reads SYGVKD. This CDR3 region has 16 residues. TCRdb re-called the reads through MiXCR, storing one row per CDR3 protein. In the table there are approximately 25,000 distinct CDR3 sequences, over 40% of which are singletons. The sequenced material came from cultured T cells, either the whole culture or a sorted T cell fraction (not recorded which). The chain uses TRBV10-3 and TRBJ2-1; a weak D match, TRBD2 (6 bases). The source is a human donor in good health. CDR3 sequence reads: CAIRDGGGSSYNEQFF. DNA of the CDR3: TGTGCCATCAGGGACGGGGGTGGTTCCTCCTACAATGAGCAGTTCTTC.